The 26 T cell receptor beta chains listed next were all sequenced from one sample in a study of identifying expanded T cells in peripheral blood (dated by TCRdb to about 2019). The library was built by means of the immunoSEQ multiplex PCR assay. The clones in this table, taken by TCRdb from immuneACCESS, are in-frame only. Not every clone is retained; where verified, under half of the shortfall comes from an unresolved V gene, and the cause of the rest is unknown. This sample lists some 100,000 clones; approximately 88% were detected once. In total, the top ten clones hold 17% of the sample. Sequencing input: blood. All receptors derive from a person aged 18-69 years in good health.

The CDR3 is CATLSGGAPQETQYF. The CDR3 DNA reads TGCGCCACCCTTAGCGGGGGGGCCCCCCAAGAGACCCAGTACTTC. The chain uses TRBV10-1 and TRBJ2-5, with TRBD2 identical over 11 bases. The germline gives CDR1 WNHNN, CDR2 SYGVQD (reference sequence). Unmatched junction bases numbered 8, after V lost 10 bases and J lost 1 base. The CDR3 runs to 15 residues.

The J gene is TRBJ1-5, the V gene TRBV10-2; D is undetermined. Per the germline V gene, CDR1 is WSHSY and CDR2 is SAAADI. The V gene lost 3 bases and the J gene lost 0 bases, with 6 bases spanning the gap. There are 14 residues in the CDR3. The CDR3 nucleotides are TGCGCCAGCAGTGATCCATCTAGCAATCAGCCCCAGCATTTT. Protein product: CASSDPSSNQPQHF.

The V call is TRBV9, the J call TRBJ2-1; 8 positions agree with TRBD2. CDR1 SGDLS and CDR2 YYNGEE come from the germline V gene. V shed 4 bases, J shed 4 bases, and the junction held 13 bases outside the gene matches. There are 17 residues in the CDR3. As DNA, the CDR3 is TGTGCCAGCAGCCCCCCTGCCGCGGTAGCGGGATACAATGAGCAGTTCTTC. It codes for CASSPPAAVAGYNEQFF.

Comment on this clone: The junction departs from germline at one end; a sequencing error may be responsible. CDR3: CASSQTGVYF. In DNA form, the CDR3 reads TGTGCCAGCAGCCAGACAGGGGTGTACTTC. The rearrangement joins TRBV7-2 to TRBJ1-2; 8 positions match TRBD1. The V gene's germline CDR1 is SGHTA and CDR2 FQGNSA. This CDR3 spans 10 amino acids.

The CDR3 sequence is CASSIQVRGYEQFF. CDR3 sequence (DNA): TGTGCCAGTAGTATCCAAGTTCGTGGCTATGAGCAGTTCTTC. The chain is built from TRBV19 and TRBJ2-1, with D unresolved. The CDR3 extends over 14 amino acids. With 3 bases removed from V and 8 bases from J, the gap between germline ends came to 14 bases. CDR1 is LNHDA, CDR2 SQIVND, per germline (reference sequence).

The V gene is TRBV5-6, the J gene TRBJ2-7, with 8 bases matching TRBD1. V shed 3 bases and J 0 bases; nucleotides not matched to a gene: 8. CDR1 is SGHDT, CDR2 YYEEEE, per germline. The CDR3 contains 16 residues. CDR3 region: CASSSPGQATSYEQYF. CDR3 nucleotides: TGTGCCAGCAGCTCACCGGGACAGGCTACCTCCTACGAGCAGTACTTC.

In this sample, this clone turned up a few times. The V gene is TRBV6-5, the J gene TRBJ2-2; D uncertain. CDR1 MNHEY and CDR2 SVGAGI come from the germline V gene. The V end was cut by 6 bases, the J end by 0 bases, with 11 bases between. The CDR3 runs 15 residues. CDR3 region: CASRMTPANTGELFF. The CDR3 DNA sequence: TGTGCCAGCAGGATGACACCCGCGAACACCGGGGAGCTGTTTTTT.

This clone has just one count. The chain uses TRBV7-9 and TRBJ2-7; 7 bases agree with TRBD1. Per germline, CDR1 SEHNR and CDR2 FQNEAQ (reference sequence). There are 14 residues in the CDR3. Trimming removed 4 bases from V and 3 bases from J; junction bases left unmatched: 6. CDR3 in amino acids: CASSSHRGNYEQYF. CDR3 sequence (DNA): TGTGCCAGCAGCTCTCACAGGGGAAACTACGAGCAGTACTTC. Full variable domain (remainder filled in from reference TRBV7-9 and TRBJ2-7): DTGVSQNPRHKITKRGQNVTFRCDPISEHNRLYWYRQTLGQGPEFLTYFQNEAQLEKSRLLSDRFSAERPKGSFSTLEIQRTEQGDSAMYLCASSSHRGNYEQYFGPGTRLTVT.

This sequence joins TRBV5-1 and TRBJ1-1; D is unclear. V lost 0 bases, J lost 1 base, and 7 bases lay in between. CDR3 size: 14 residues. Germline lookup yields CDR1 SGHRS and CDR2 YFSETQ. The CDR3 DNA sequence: TGCGCCAGCAGCTTGGTACCGCCGAACACTGAAGCTTTCTTT. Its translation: CASSLVPPNTEAFF. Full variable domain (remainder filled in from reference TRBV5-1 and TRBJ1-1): KAGVTQTPRYLIKTRGQQVTLSCSPISGHRSVSWYQQTPGQGLQFLFEYFSETQRNKGNFPGRFSGRQFSNSRSEMNVSTLELGDSALYLCASSLVPPNTEAFFGQGTRLTVV.

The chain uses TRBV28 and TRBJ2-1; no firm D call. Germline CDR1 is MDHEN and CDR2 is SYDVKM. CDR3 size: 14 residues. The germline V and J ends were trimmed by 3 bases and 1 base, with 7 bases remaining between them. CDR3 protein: CASSLAFSYNEQFF. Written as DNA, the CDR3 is TGTGCCAGCAGTTTGGCGTTTTCCTACAATGAGCAGTTCTTC.

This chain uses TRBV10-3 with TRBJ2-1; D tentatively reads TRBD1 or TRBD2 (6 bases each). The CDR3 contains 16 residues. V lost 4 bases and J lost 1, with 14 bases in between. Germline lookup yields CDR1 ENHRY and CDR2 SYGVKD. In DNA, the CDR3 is TGTGCCATCAGTGGCAGGGGACTCCCTTCCTACAATGAGCAGTTCTTC. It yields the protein CAISGRGLPSYNEQFF.

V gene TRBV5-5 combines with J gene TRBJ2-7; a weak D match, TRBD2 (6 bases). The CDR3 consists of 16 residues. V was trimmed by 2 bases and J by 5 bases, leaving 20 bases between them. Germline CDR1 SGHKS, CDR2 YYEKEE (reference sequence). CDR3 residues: CASSFAGTPARDEQYF. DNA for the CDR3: TGTGCCAGCAGCTTTGCCGGGACTCCAGCCAGGGACGAGCAGTACTTC.

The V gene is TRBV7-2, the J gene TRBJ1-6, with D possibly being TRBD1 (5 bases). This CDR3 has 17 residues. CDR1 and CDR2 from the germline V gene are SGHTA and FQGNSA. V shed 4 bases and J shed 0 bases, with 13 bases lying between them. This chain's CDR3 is CASSSPRGSSYNSPLHF. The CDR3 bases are TGTGCCAGCAGCTCGCCACGGGGGAGCTCCTATAATTCACCCCTCCACTTT.

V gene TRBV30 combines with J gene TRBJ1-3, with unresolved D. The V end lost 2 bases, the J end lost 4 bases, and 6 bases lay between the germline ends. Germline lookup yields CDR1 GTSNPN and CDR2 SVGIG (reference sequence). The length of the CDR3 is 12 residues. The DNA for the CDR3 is TGTGCCTGGAGTTCTTCGGGAAACACCATATATTTT. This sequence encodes CAWSSSGNTIYF.

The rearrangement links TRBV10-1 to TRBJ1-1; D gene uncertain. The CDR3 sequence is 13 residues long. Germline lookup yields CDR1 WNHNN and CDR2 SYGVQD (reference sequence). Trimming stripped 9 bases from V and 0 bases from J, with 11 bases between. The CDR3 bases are TGCGCCAGTCAACAGTCCCTGAACACTGAAGCTTTCTTT. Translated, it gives CASQQSLNTEAFF.

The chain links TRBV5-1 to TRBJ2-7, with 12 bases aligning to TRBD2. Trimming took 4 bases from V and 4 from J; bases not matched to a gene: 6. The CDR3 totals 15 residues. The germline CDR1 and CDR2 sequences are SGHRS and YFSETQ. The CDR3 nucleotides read TGCGCCAGCAGCGCCCTAGCGGGGGGGCTTTACGAGCAGTACTTC. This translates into CASSALAGGLYEQYF.

The CDR3 DNA follows: TGTGCCAGCAGCTTGAAGAGAGACAGTCACTACACCTTC. Translated: CASSLKRDSHYTF. The V and J genes are TRBV5-4 and TRBJ1-2; TRBD1 might be the D (5 bases). The germline V gene encodes CDR1 SGHNT and CDR2 YYREEE (reference sequence). Trimming cost V 1 base and J 10 bases, with 14 bases left between them. The CDR3 covers 13 residues.

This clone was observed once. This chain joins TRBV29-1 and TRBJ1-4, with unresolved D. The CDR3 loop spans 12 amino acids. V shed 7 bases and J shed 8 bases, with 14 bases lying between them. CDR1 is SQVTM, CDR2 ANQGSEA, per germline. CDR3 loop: CSATNGLEKLFF. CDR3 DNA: TGCAGCGCCACCAACGGTTTAGAAAAACTGTTTTTT.

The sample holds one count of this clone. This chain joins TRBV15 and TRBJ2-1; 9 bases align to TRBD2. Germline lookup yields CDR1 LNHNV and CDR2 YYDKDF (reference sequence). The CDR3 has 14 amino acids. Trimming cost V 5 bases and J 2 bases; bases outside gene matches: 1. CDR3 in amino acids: CATSQRGAYNEQFF. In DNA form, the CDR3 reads TGTGCCACCAGCCAGCGGGGGGCCTACAATGAGCAGTTCTTC.

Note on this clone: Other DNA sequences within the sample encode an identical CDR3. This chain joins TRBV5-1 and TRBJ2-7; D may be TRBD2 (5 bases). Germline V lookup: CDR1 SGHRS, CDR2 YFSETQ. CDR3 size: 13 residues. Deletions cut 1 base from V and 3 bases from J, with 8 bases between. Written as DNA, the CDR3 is TGCGCCAGCAGCTTGCGGGGTGACTACGAGCAGTACTTC. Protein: CASSLRGDYEQYF.

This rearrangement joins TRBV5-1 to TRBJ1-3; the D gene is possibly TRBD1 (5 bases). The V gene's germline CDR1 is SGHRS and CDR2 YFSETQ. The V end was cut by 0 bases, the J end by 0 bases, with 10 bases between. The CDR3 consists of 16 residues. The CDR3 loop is CASSLDQGSSGNTIYF. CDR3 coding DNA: TGCGCCAGCAGCTTGGATCAGGGAAGCTCTGGAAACACCATATATTTT. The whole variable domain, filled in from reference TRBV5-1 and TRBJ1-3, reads KAGVTQTPRYLIKTRGQQVTLSCSPISGHRSVSWYQQTPGQGLQFLFEYFSETQRNKGNFPGRFSGRQFSNSRSEMNVSTLELGDSALYLCASSLDQGSSGNTIYFGEGSWLTVV.

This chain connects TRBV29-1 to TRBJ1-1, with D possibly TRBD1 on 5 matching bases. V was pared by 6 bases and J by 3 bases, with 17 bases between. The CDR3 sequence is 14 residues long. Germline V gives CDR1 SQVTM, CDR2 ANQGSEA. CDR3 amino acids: CSVLTWGGDTEAFF. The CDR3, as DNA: TGCAGCGTCCTGACATGGGGGGGGGACACTGAAGCTTTCTTT.

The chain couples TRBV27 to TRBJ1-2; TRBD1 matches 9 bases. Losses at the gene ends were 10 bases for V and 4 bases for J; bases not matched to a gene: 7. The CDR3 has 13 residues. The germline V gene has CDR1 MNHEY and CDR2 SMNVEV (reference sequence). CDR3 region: CATTGQGSYGYTF. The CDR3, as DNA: TGTGCCACCACGGGACAGGGTTCCTATGGCTACACCTTC.

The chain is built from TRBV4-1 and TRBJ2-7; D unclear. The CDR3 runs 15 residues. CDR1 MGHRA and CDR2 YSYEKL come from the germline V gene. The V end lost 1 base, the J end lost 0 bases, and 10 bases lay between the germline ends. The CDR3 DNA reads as TGCGCCAGCAGCCAAGGACCCTTCAGCTCCTACGAGCAGTACTTC. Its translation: CASSQGPFSSYEQYF.

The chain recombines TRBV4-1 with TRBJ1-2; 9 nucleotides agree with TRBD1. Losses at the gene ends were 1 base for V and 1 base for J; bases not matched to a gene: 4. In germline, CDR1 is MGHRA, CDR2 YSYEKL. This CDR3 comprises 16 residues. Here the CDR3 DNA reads TGCGCCAGCAGCCAAGGGACAGGGGCGAGTAACTATGGCTACACCTTC. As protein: CASSQGTGASNYGYTF.

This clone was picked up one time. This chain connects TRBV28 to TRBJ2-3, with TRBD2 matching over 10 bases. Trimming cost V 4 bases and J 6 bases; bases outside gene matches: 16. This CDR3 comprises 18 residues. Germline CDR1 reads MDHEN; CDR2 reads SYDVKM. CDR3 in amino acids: CASSSGSGTSANPDTQYF. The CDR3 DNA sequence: TGTGCCAGCAGTTCCGGGTCGGGGACTAGCGCCAACCCGGATACGCAGTATTTT.